This TCR beta chain came from a study of early T cells in non-severe SARS-CoV-2 infection. Study overall: Chains were not paired, and sequencing was done on bulk RNA from unsorted whole blood. Study outcomes and limitations: Matches to VDJdb favored anti-spike CD8 responses and missed private and CD4 specificities.

Individual cDNA molecules received unique molecular identifiers. TCRdb processed the 5' RACE reads anew with MiXCR; each CDR3 protein has one entry. The profile shows fewer than 120,000 distinct CDR3 sequences, around 12% of them singletons. Of note for this clonotype: The antigen is undetermined.

Deletions cut 4 bases from V and 1 base from J, with 7 bases between. Germline lookup yields CDR1 ENHRY and CDR2 SYGVKD. This CDR3 is 13 amino acids long. This receptor was taken from an adult who was a healthcare worker with PCR-confirmed SARS-CoV-2 infection or an uninfected control (not recorded which). The V and J genes are TRBV10-3 and TRBJ1-2; D remains ambiguous. The sequences come from whole blood, collected at baseline. CDR3 protein: CAISAEINYGYTF. The CDR3 region has the DNA TGTGCCATCAGTGCCGAGATTAACTATGGCTACACCTTC.